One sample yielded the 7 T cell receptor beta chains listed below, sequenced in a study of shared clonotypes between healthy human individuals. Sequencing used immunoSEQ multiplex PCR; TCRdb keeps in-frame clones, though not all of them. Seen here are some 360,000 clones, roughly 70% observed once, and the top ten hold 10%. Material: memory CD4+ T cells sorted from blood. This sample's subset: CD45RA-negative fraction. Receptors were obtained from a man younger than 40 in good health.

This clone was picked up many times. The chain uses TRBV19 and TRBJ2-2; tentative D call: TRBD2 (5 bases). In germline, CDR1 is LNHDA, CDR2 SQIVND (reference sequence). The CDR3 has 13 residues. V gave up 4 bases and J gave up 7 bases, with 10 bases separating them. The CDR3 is CASSKLVNGELFF. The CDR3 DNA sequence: TGTGCCAGTAGTAAACTAGTTAACGGGGAGCTGTTTTTT.

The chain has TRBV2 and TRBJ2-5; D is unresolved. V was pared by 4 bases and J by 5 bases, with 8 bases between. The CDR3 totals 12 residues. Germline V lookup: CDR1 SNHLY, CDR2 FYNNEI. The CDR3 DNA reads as TGTGCCAGCAGTGCTTACGGCGAGACCCAGTACTTC. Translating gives CASSAYGETQYF.

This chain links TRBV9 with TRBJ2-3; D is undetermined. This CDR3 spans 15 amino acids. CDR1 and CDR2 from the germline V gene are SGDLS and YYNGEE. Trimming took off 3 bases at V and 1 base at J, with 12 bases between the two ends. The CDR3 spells CASSEPPGRTDTQYF. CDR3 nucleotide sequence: TGTGCCAGCAGCGAGCCCCCCGGGCGCACAGATACGCAGTATTTT.

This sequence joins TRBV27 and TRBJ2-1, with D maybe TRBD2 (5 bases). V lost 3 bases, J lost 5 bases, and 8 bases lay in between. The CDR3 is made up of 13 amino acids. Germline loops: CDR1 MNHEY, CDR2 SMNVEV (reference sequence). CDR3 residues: CASSLRRDNEQFF. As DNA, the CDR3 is TGTGCCAGCAGTTTGAGGCGGGACAATGAGCAGTTCTTC.

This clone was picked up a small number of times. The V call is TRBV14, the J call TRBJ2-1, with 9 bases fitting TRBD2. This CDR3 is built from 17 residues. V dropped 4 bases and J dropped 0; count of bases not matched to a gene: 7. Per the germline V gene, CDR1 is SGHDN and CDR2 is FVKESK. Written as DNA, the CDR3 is TGTGCCAGCAGCCCAGAAGGCGGGAGGGGCTCCTACAATGAGCAGTTCTTC. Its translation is CASSPEGGRGSYNEQFF.

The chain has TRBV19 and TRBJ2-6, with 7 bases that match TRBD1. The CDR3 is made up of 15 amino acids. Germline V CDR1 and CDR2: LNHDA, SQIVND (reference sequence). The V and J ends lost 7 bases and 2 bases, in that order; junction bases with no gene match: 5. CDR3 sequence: CASIRTGAGANVLTF. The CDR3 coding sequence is TGTGCCAGTATCCGAACAGGGGCTGGGGCCAACGTCCTGACTTTC.

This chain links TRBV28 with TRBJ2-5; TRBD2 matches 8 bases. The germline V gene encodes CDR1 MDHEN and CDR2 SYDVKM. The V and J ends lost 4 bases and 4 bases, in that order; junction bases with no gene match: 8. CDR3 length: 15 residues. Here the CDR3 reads CASSSRAGVAETQYF. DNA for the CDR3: TGTGCCAGCAGTTCACGAGCGGGAGTCGCAGAGACCCAGTACTTC. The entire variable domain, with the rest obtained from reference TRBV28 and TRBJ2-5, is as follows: DVKVTQSSRYLVKRTGEKVFLECVQDMDHENMFWYRQDPGLGLRLIYFSYDVKMKEKGDIPEGYSVSREKKERFSLILESASTNQTSMYLCASSSRAGVAETQYFGPGTRLLVL.